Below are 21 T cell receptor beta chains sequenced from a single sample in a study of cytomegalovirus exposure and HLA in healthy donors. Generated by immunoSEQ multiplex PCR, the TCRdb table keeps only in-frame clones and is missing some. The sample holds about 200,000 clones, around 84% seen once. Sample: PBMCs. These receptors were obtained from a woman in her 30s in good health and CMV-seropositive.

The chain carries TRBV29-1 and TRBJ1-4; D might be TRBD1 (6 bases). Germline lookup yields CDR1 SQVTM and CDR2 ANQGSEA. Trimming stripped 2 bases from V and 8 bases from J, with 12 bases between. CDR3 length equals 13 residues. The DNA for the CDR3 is TGCAGCGTTGAAAAAGGGAGGGGGGAAAAACTGTTTTTT. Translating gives CSVEKGRGEKLFF.

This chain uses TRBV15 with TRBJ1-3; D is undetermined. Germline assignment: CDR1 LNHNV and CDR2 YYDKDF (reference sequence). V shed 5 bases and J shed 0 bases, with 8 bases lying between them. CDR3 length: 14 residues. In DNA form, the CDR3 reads TGTGCCACCAGCGCGGGTGGCTCTGGAAACACCATATATTTT. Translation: CATSAGGSGNTIYF.

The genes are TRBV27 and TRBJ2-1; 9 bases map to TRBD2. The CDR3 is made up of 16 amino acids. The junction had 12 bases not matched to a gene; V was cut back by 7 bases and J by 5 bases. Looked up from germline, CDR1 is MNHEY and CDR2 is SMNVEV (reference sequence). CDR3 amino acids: CASTPWGLAGHNEQFF. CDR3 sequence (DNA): TGTGCCAGCACCCCCTGGGGGCTAGCGGGGCACAATGAGCAGTTCTTC.

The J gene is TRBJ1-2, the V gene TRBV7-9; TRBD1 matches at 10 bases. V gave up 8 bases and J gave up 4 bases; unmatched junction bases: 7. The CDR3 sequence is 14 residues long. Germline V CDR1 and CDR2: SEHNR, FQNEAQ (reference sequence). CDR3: CASRQGDRGYGYTF. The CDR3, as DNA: TGTGCCAGCCGCCAAGGGGACAGGGGCTATGGCTACACCTTC.

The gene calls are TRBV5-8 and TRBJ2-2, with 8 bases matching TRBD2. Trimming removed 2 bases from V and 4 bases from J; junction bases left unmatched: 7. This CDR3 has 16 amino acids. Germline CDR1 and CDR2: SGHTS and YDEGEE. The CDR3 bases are TGTGCCAGCAGCTTCGGGTCCGGGAGGGCCACCGGGGAGCTGTTTTTT. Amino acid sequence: CASSFGSGRATGELFF.

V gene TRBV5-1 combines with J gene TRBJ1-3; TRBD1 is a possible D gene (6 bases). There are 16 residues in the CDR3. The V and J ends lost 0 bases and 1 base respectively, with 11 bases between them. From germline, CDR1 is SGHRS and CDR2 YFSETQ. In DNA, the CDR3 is TGCGCCAGCAGCTTGGGGGACACACTTTCTGGAAACACCATATATTTT. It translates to CASSLGDTLSGNTIYF.

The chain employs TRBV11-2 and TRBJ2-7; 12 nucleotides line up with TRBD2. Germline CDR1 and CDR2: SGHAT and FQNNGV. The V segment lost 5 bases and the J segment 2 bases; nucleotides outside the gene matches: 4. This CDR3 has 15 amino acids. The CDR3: CASSPGLAGPYEQYF. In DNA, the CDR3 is TGTGCCAGCAGCCCCGGACTAGCGGGACCCTACGAGCAGTACTTC.

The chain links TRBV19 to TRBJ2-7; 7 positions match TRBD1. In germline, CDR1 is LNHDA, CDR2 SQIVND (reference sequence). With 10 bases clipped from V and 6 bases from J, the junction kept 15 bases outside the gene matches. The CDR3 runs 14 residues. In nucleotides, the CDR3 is TGTGCCACTTCCTCCTCCAGGGGGATCGGCGAGCAGTACTTC. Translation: CATSSSRGIGEQYF.

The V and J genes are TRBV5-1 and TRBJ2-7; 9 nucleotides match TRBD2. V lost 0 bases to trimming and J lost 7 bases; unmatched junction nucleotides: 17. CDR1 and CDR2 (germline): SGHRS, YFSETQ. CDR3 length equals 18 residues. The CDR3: CASSLELGRAGGYREQYF. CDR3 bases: TGCGCCAGCAGCTTGGAGCTGGGTCGGGCGGGAGGGTATAGAGAGCAGTACTTC.

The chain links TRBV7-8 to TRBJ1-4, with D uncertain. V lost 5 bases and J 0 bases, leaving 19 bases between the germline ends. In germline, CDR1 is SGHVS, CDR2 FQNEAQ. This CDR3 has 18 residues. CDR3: CASSPLDFYYATNEKLFF. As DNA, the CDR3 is TGTGCCAGCAGCCCATTGGACTTTTACTATGCAACTAATGAAAAACTGTTTTTT.

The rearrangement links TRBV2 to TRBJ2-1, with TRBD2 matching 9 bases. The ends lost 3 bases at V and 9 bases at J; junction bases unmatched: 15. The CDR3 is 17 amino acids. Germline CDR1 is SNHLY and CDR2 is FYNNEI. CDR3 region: CASSDDGPSGISGEQFF. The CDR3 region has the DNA TGTGCCAGCAGTGATGATGGGCCTAGCGGGATTTCGGGTGAGCAGTTCTTC.

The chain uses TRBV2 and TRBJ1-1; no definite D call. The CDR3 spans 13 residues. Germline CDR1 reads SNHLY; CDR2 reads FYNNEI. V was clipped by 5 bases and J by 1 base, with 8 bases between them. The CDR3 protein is CASSTPGNTEAFF. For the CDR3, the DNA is TGTGCCAGCAGTACCCCAGGGAACACTGAAGCTTTCTTT.

The CDR3 nucleotides are TGTGCCAGCAGACCCGGGGGGACAACTAATGAAAAACTGTTTTTT. This encodes CASRPGGTTNEKLFF. This sequence joins TRBV5-4 and TRBJ1-4; possible D gene TRBD1, 5 bases. The CDR3 consists of 15 residues. Germline CDR1 is SGHNT and CDR2 is YYREEE (reference sequence). V was shortened by 5 bases and J by 0 bases, with 11 bases between the two germline ends.

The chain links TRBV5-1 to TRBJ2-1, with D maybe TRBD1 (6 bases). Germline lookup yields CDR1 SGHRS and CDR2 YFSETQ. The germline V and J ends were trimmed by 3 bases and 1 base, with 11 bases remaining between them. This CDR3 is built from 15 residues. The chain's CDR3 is CASSSNRASYNEQFF. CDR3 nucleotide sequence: TGCGCCAGCAGCTCGAACAGGGCTTCCTACAATGAGCAGTTCTTC.

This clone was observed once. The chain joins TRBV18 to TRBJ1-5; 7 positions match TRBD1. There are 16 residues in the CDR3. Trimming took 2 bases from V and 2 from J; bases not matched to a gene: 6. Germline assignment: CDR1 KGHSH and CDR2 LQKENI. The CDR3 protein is CASSPGTVGGNQPQHF. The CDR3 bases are TGTGCCAGCTCACCAGGGACAGTAGGCGGCAATCAGCCCCAGCATTTT.

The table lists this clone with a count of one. CDR3 bases: TGTGCCAGCAAAAAAGACCTCGGGACTCGGGGGACCGGGGAGCTGTTTTTT. Translation gives CASKKDLGTRGTGELFF. The rearrangement uses TRBV2 and TRBJ2-2; TRBD2 might be the D (6 bases). Between the trimmed V and J ends, which lost 7 bases and 5 bases, there was a span of 23 bases. Per the germline V gene, CDR1 is SNHLY and CDR2 is FYNNEI. The CDR3 loop spans 17 amino acids.

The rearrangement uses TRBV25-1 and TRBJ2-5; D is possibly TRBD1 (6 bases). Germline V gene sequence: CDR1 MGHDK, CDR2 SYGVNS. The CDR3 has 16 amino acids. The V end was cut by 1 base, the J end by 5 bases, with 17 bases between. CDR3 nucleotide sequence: TGTGCCAGCAGTGAATCGGGACACCCATCAACGGAGACCCAGTACTTC. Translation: CASSESGHPSTETQYF.

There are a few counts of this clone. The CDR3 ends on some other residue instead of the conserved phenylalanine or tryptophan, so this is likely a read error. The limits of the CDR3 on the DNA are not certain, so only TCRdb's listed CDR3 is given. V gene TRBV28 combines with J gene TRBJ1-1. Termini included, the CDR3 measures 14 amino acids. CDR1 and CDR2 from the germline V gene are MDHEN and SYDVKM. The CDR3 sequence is CASSELRGGLVENG.

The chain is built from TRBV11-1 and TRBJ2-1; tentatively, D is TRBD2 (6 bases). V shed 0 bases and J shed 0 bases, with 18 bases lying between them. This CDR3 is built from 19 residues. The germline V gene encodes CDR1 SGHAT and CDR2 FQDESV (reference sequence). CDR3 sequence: CASSLAMGGGLSSYNEQFF. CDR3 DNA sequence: TGTGCCAGCAGCTTAGCGATGGGAGGCGGACTGAGCTCCTACAATGAGCAGTTCTTC.

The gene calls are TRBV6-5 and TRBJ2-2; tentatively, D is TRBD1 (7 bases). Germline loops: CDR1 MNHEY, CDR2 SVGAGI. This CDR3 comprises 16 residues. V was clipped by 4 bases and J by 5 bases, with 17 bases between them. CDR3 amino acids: CASSLRGRGWTGELFF. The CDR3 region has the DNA TGTGCCAGCAGTTTAAGGGGGCGGGGTTGGACCGGGGAGCTGTTTTTT.

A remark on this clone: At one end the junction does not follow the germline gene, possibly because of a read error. CDR3 in amino acids: CASSLDGPGLGSYGQYF. CDR3 sequence (DNA): TGCGCCAGCAGTTTAGATGGACCGGGACTAGGGTCCTACGGGCAGTACTTC. V and J are TRBV27 and TRBJ2-7; 8 bases fit TRBD2. The CDR3 loop spans 17 amino acids. The germline gives CDR1 MNHEY, CDR2 SMNVEV (reference sequence).